This entry lists 13 T cell receptor beta chains sequenced from one sample in a study of T cell repertoires in cytomegalovirus infection. No cognate antigen is known for these TCRs. From the reads, TCRdb called clonotypes with MiXCR, one entry per CDR3 protein. This sample has 450,000 to 600,000 distinct CDR3 sequences, with 33% found just once. This material consisted of cultured PBMCs, taken from culture after CMV antigen stimulation. The receptor source for this set is a human donor in good health (CMV status not recorded). Some clones in this sample may be carry-over from other donors' samples.

This clonotype occurred many times. The rearrangement uses TRBV12-3 or TRBV12-4 and TRBJ1-1; possible D gene TRBD1, 5 bases. V shed 3 bases and J shed 4 bases, with 12 bases lying between them. The CDR3 is 14 amino acids. The CDR3 DNA is TGTGCCAGCAGTTTGCAAGGGGTTGGCACTGAAGCTTTCTTT. As protein: CASSLQGVGTEAFF.

This clonotype occurred a few times. The chain uses TRBV27 and TRBJ2-1; D is tentatively TRBD1 or TRBD2 (5 bases each). From germline, CDR1 is MNHEY and CDR2 SMNVEV (reference sequence). V dropped 1 base and J dropped 5 bases, with 12 bases sitting between them. The CDR3 is made up of 15 amino acids. In nucleotides, the CDR3 is TGTGCCAGCAGTTTATTGGGGGTCGAGGACAATGAGCAGTTCTTC. It specifies CASSLLGVEDNEQFF.

This clonotype was detected ten times or more. CDR3 protein: CASSSRTGELFF. As DNA, the CDR3 is TGTGCCAGCAGCTCTCGGACGGGGGAGCTGTTTTTT. The rearrangement links TRBV7-3 to TRBJ2-2, with D unresolved. Looked up from germline, CDR1 is SGHTA and CDR2 is FQGTGA. This CDR3 is built from 12 residues. V was clipped by 4 bases and J by 8 bases, with 8 bases between them. Filled out from reference TRBV7-3 and TRBJ2-2, the complete variable domain reads GAGVSQTPSNKVTEKGKYVELRCDPISGHTALYWYRQSLGQGPEFLIYFQGTGAADDSGLPNDRFFAVRPEGSVSTLKIQRTERGDSAVYLCASSSRTGELFFGEGSRLTVL.

The rearrangement joins TRBV7-2 to TRBJ2-1; D remains unclear. The CDR3 is 15 residues long. The germline V gene encodes CDR1 SGHTA and CDR2 FQGNSA. V was shortened by 3 bases and J by 0 bases, with 9 bases between the two germline ends. This CDR3 reads CASSFRSHSYNEQFF. The CDR3, as DNA: TGTGCCAGCAGCTTCAGGAGTCACTCCTACAATGAGCAGTTCTTC.

This clonotype was recorded a few times. V is TRBV6-6 and J is TRBJ1-1; no reliable D call. This CDR3 contains 15 residues. Per germline, CDR1 MNHNY and CDR2 SVGAGI (reference sequence). The ends were cut back, 6 bases at V and 0 bases at J, with 14 bases in the middle. The CDR3 nucleotides are TGTGCCAGCAGCTTCAATCCCAATATGAACACTGAAGCTTTCTTT. Translation gives CASSFNPNMNTEAFF.

The V and J genes are TRBV7-2 and TRBJ1-1, with 8 nucleotides matching TRBD1. Looked up from germline, CDR1 is SGHTA and CDR2 is FQGNSA. The CDR3 length is 9 residues. V shed 8 bases and J 10 bases; nucleotides not matched to a gene: 0. The CDR3 nucleotides are TGTGCCAGCGGACAGGGAGCTTTCTTT. This encodes CASGQGAFF.

This clonotype was observed a handful of times. This chain connects TRBV19 to TRBJ1-5, with unresolved D. The V gene's germline CDR1 is LNHDA and CDR2 SQIVND (reference sequence). The CDR3 is made up of 13 amino acids. The ends were cut back, 3 bases at V and 4 bases at J, with 7 bases in the middle. The CDR3 nucleotides are TGTGCCAGTAGTATCCGGTATAATCAGCCCCAGCATTTT. It codes for CASSIRYNQPQHF.

V and J are TRBV28 and TRBJ1-6, with TRBD1 matching 9 bases. This CDR3 is 16 amino acids long. Germline V gene data show CDR1 as MDHEN and CDR2 as SYDVKM. The trim removed 3 bases at V and 5 bases at J, leaving 5 bases unmatched. This chain's CDR3 is CASSFLQGANNSPLHF. The CDR3 DNA follows: TGTGCCAGCAGTTTCCTACAGGGGGCAAATAATTCACCCCTCCACTTT.

This clonotype was seen a handful of times. V gene TRBV5-4 combines with J gene TRBJ2-2, with 12 bases aligning to TRBD2. The V and J ends lost 4 bases and 6 bases, in that order; junction bases with no gene match: 7. The CDR3 extends over 16 amino acids. Germline-derived CDR1 and CDR2 are SGHNT and YYREEE (reference sequence). The CDR3 loop reads CASSPTSGRLSGELFF. For the CDR3, the DNA is TGTGCCAGCAGCCCCACTAGCGGGAGGTTGTCCGGGGAGCTGTTTTTT. Full variable domain (missing parts from reference TRBV5-4 and TRBJ2-2): ETGVTQSPTHLIKTRGQQVTLRCSSQSGHNTVSWYQQALGQGPQFIFQYYREEENGRGNFPPRFSGLQFPNYSSELNVNALELDDSALYLCASSPTSGRLSGELFFGEGSRLTVL.

This clonotype was recorded only once. The chain links TRBV2 to TRBJ1-2; D is uncertain. The length of the CDR3 is 13 residues. Germline loops: CDR1 SNHLY, CDR2 FYNNEI. With 8 bases removed from V and 8 bases from J, the gap between germline ends came to 18 bases. The chain's CDR3 is CASFAGLLWGYTF. The CDR3 DNA is TGTGCCAGCTTTGCCGGGTTACTATGGGGCTACACCTTC.

This sequence joins TRBV7-2 and TRBJ2-1; 14 positions agree with TRBD2. The germline gives CDR1 SGHTA, CDR2 FQGNSA. This CDR3 is 18 amino acids long. J gave up 8 bases and V 4 bases, and 13 bases lay outside the gene matches. The CDR3 nucleotides are TGTGCCAGCAGCTCAACGACTAGCGGGAGGGCCTTTTACCATGAGCAGTTCTTC. This encodes CASSSTTSGRAFYHEQFF.

The chain is built from TRBV11-2 and TRBJ2-3; no clear D. The CDR3 runs 13 residues. The V gene's germline CDR1 is SGHAT and CDR2 FQNNGV. V lost 1 base and J lost 4, with 6 bases in between. CDR3 protein: CASSLVLADTQYF. CDR3 DNA: TGTGCCAGCAGCTTAGTATTGGCAGATACGCAGTATTTT.

The chain combines TRBV5-1 with TRBJ2-2, with 9 bases lining up with TRBD1. The junction had 13 bases not matched to a gene; V was cut back by 7 bases and J by 6 bases. This CDR3 region has 16 residues. The V gene's germline CDR1 is SGHRS and CDR2 YFSETQ. CDR3 amino acids: CASSGTGLVLAGELFF. CDR3 sequence (DNA): TGCGCCAGCTCCGGGACAGGGCTTGTACTAGCCGGGGAGCTGTTTTTT. Drawing the rest from reference TRBV5-1 and TRBJ2-2, the complete variable domain is KAGVTQTPRYLIKTRGQQVTLSCSPISGHRSVSWYQQTPGQGLQFLFEYFSETQRNKGNFPGRFSGRQFSNSRSEMNVSTLELGDSALYLCASSGTGLVLAGELFFGEGSRLTVL.